These T cell receptor beta chains were read from a single sample in a study of response to subunit inactivated influenza vaccine. TCRdb independently ran MiXCR on the RT-PCR reads; one entry per CDR3 protein. This sample carries about 520,000 distinct CDR3 sequences, roughly 25% of them seen once, and the ten largest clones take over 1.5%. Sequencing was performed on CD4+ T cells sorted from PBMCs, taken 4 to 6 days after vaccination. These receptors were taken from a man in his fifties who received an inactivated influenza vaccine. CDR3s include the opening cysteine and the closing phenylalanine or tryptophan. Fields, in order: J gene, D gene, V gene, clone size, CDR3 protein, CDR3 DNA. D genes are given only for firm matches. Not every row has a clone size; where given, it reads once, few, many or a size class.

TRBJ2-7 | . | TRBV5-5 | . | CASSPLGGDGTREQYF | TGTGCCAGCAGCCCCCTGGGAGGCGACGGGACGAGGGAGCAGTACTTC
TRBJ2-1 | . | TRBV20-1 | few | CSAVGGSGAYNEQFF | TGCAGTGCAGTTGGCGGTTCAGGGGCCTACAATGAGCAGTTCTTC
TRBJ1-4 | . | TRBV7-8 | few | CASSIDRNEKLFF | TGTGCCAGCAGCATCGACAGAAATGAAAAACTGTTTTTT
TRBJ2-3 | . | TRBV10-3 | few | CAITPRLVTDTQYF | TGTGCCATCACCCCGCGGCTTGTCACAGATACGCAGTATTTT
TRBJ2-7 | TRBD2 | TRBV20-1 | . | CSARTSGYEQYF | TGCAGTGCTAGGACTAGCGGGTACGAGCAGTACTTC
TRBJ2-1 | TRBD2 | TRBV10-3 | . | CAISRAGGSYNEQFF | TGTGCCATCAGTCGAGCGGGGGGCTCCTACAATGAGCAGTTCTTC
TRBJ1-5 | TRBD1 | TRBV12-3/TRBV12-4 | . | CASSPDRAGQPQHF | TGTGCCAGCAGTCCCGACAGGGCGGGTCAGCCCCAGCATTTT
TRBJ2-5 | TRBD1 | TRBV4-3 | . | CASSQGSGGPGTQYF | TGCGCCAGCAGCCAGGGTTCAGGGGGCCCTGGGACCCAGTACTTC
TRBJ2-7 | TRBD2 | TRBV6-1 | . | CASSEADERGKYF | TGTGCCAGCAGTGAAGCGGACGAGCGGGGGAAGTACTTC
TRBJ2-3 | TRBD2 | TRBV7-2 | . | CASSLSRGGTDTQYF | TGTGCCAGCAGCTTGTCGCGGGGGGGCACAGATACGCAGTATTTT
TRBJ1-2 | TRBD1 | TRBV10-3 | few | CAITRQGTGYGYTF | TGTGCCATCACCCGACAGGGGACCGGCTATGGCTACACCTTC
TRBJ2-2 | . | TRBV24-1 | few | CATSDLVGNTGELFF | TGTGCCACCAGTGATTTGGTGGGGAACACCGGGGAGCTGTTTTTT
TRBJ1-4 | TRBD1 | TRBV20-1 | . | CSARRQGDHKLFF | TGCAGTGCTAGACGACAGGGTGACCACAAACTGTTTTTT
TRBJ2-5 | . | TRBV7-9 | few | CASSFTKETQYF | TGTGCCAGCAGCTTTACAAAAGAGACCCAGTACTTC
TRBJ2-1 | TRBD1 | TRBV7-8 | . | CASSLPTGTGNEQFF | TGTGCCAGCAGCCTGCCAACCGGGACAGGGAATGAGCAGTTCTTC
TRBJ2-5 | . | TRBV7-2 | few | CASSKGGPQGETQYF | TGTGCCAGCAGCAAAGGGGGGCCGCAGGGAGAGACCCAGTACTTC
TRBJ2-3 | TRBD2 | TRBV12-3/TRBV12-4 | many | CASSSGGATDTQYF | TGTGCCAGCAGCAGCGGGGGGGCCACAGATACGCAGTATTTT
TRBJ2-3 | TRBD1 | TRBV9 | . | CASSVGTGGAWMTDTQYF | TGTGCCAGCAGCGTAGGAACAGGGGGCGCGTGGATGACAGATACGCAGTATTTT
TRBJ2-7 | . | TRBV12-3/TRBV12-4 | few | CASRSDAARRYF | TGTGCCAGCAGATCTGACGCCGCTCGTCGGTACTTC
TRBJ2-1 | . | TRBV7-2 | many | CASRAASEQFF | TGTGCCAGCAGGGCAGCGTCTGAGCAGTTCTTC
TRBJ2-7 | . | TRBV29-1 | . | CSGRDTYYEQYF | TGCAGTGGCCGGGACACCTACTACGAGCAGTACTTC
TRBJ2-2 | TRBD2 | TRBV29-1 | . | CSVIAGGGGELFF | TGCAGCGTTATAGCGGGAGGGGGCGGGGAGCTGTTTTTT
TRBJ2-1 | . | TRBV30 | . | CACPGPERLDEQFF | TGTGCCTGTCCGGGACCAGAACGACTCGATGAGCAGTTCTTC
TRBJ2-2 | . | TRBV10-3 | . | CAIGSGNTGELFF | TGTGCCATCGGGTCGGGAAACACCGGGGAGCTGTTTTTT
TRBJ2-3 | . | TRBV7-8 | few | CASSWGRGVTDTQYF | TGTGCCAGCAGCTGGGGCAGGGGGGTTACAGATACGCAGTATTTT
TRBJ2-7 | . | TRBV4-2 | . | CASSRNTGTGAYEQYF | TGTGCCAGCAGCCGAAACACCGGGACTGGGGCCTACGAGCAGTACTTC
TRBJ2-1 | TRBD2 | TRBV5-1 | few | CASSLDGLAGGEQFF | TGCGCCAGCAGCTTGGATGGACTAGCGGGAGGTGAGCAGTTCTTC
TRBJ1-3 | . | TRBV4-3 | . | CASSQGTTTYSGNTIYF | TGCGCCAGCAGCCAGGGGACCACTACCTACTCTGGAAACACCATATATTTT
TRBJ2-1 | . | TRBV10-3 | . | CAISEGRGFTYNEQFF | TGTGCCATCAGTGAGGGTCGGGGGTTCACCTACAATGAGCAGTTCTTC
TRBJ1-2 | TRBD1 | TRBV6-2/TRBV6-3 | . | CASRTTGGDYGYTF | TGTGCCAGCAGGACGACAGGGGGCGACTATGGCTACACCTTC
TRBJ2-1 | . | TRBV2 | . | CASSDRGYNEQFF | TGTGCCAGCAGTGACAGGGGTTACAATGAGCAGTTCTTC
TRBJ1-2 | . | TRBV9 | . | CASSVVPQVGYGYTF | TGTGCCAGCAGCGTAGTTCCTCAGGTCGGCTATGGCTACACCTTC
TRBJ1-2 | TRBD1 | TRBV7-9 | few | CASSLARGLGYTF | TGTGCCAGCAGCTTAGCAAGGGGGCTTGGCTACACCTTC
TRBJ2-3 | TRBD2 | TRBV4-2 | few | CASSHDGTSGTTDTQYF | TGTGCCAGCAGCCATGACGGGACTAGCGGGACCACAGATACGCAGTATTTT
TRBJ2-3 | . | TRBV10-3 | once | CAISGPNRNTDTQYF | TGTGCCATCAGTGGACCGAACCGGAACACAGATACGCAGTATTTT
TRBJ2-3 | TRBD2 | TRBV28 | . | CASSLTAGAGTDTQYF | TGTGCCAGCAGCCTCACAGCGGGAGCTGGCACAGATACGCAGTATTTT
TRBJ1-6 | . | TRBV18 | . | CASSPARDSPLHF | TGTGCCAGCTCCCCGGCCCGGGATTCACCCCTCCACTTT
TRBJ2-1 | . | TRBV18 | . | CASNPGGQGVYRRTPGEQFF | TGTGCCTCCAATCCCGGGGGGCAGGGGGTTTATCGGAGGACACCAGGTGAGCAGTTCTTC
TRBJ2-3 | . | TRBV12-2 | . | CASRPGQTDTQYF | TGTGCAAGTCGCCCTGGACAGACAGATACGCAGTATTTT
TRBJ2-7 | TRBD1 | TRBV10-2 | few | CASRRGQGGDEQYF | TGCGCCAGCAGGCGGGGACAGGGGGGCGACGAGCAGTACTTC
TRBJ2-1 | . | TRBV18 | once | CASSLNTHNEQFF | TGTGCCAGCTCACTAAACACTCACAATGAGCAGTTCTTC
TRBJ2-1 | . | TRBV19 | once | CASRLASNEQFF | TGTGCCAGTAGACTAGCTAGCAATGAGCAGTTCTTC
TRBJ2-7 | . | TRBV6-2/TRBV6-3 | many | CASSYEWGKSSYEQYF | TGTGCCAGCAGTTACGAATGGGGGAAGAGCTCCTACGAGCAGTACTTC
TRBJ2-1 | . | TRBV18 | few | CASSPYAKEYEQFF | TGTGCCAGCTCACCATACGCCAAAGAATATGAGCAGTTCTTC
TRBJ2-7 | . | TRBV28 | . | CASSLMGVAYEQYF | TGTGCCAGCAGTTTAATGGGGGTCGCCTACGAGCAGTACTTC
TRBJ2-3 | . | TRBV7-2 | . | CASSAQGRTDTQYF | TGTGCCAGCAGCGCACAGGGCAGGACAGATACGCAGTATTTT
TRBJ2-1 | . | TRBV7-7 | few | CASSQDSYNEQFF | TGTGCTAGCAGCCAGGACAGCTACAATGAGCAGTTCTTC
TRBJ1-4 | . | TRBV4-2 | . | CASSLTSTNEKLFF | TGTGCCAGCAGCTTAACGTCGACTAATGAAAAACTGTTTTTT
TRBJ2-3 | . | TRBV18 | few | CASSPPENTQYF | TGTGCCAGCTCACCACCGGAGAATACGCAGTATTTT
TRBJ2-2 | TRBD2 | TRBV5-1 | . | CASSSGTRSNTGELFF | TGCGCCAGCAGCTCGGGGACTAGGTCGAACACCGGGGAGCTGTTTTTT
TRBJ2-3 | . | TRBV7-8 | . | CASSSTQLGDTQYF | TGTGCCAGCAGCTCGACTCAACTTGGAGATACGCAGTATTTT
TRBJ2-5 | TRBD2 | TRBV20-1 | few | CSATNPRGLAGGPSTQYF | TGCAGTGCTACCAACCCGAGAGGACTAGCGGGAGGGCCAAGTACCCAGTACTTC
TRBJ2-1 | . | TRBV9 | . | CASSVDLDNEQFF | TGTGCCAGCAGCGTAGATCTGGACAATGAGCAGTTCTTC
TRBJ2-7 | . | TRBV30 | few | CAWRLWAGGKVYEQYF | TGTGCCTGGAGACTATGGGCTGGCGGGAAGGTCTACGAGCAGTACTTC